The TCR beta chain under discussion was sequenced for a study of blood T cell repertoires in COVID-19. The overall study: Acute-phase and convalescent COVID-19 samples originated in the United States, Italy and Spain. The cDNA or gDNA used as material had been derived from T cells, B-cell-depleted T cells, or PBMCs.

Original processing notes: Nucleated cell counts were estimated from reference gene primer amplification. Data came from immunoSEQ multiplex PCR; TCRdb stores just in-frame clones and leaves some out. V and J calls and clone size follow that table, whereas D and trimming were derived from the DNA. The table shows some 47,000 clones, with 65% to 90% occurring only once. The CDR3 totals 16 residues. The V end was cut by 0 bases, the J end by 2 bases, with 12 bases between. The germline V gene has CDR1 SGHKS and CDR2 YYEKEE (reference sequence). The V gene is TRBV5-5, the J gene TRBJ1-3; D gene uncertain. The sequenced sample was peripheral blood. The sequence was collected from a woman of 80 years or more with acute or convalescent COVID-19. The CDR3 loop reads CASSLAASRAGNTIYF. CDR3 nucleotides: TGTGCCAGCAGCTTGGCCGCCTCACGGGCTGGAAACACCATATATTTT.